The 30 T cell receptor beta chains given below trace back to one sample, sequenced in a study of blood T cell repertoires in COVID-19. Libraries were prepared by immunoSEQ multiplex PCR; TCRdb keeps only in-frame clonotypes and omits some of them. Among around 260,000 clones listed, over 70% were seen once. Sequenced: peripheral blood. Receptor source: a woman in her thirties or forties who had recovered from COVID-19.

In this sample, this clone turned up many times. This chain links TRBV12-5 with TRBJ1-4; TRBD1 is a possible D gene (6 bases). This CDR3 contains 18 residues. From germline, CDR1 is LGHNT and CDR2 FRNRAP. V gave up 2 bases and J gave up 3 bases, with 19 bases separating them. The CDR3 coding sequence is TGTGCTAGTGGTTTGTCGTCCCTTCGGGGGGCCCCTAATGAAAAACTGTTTTTT. Translating gives CASGLSSLRGAPNEKLFF.

The chain employs TRBV10-3 and TRBJ1-3; D is unclear. V dropped 5 bases and J dropped 1 base, with 9 bases sitting between them. Germline CDR1 is ENHRY and CDR2 is SYGVKD. This CDR3 region has 14 residues. The CDR3 nucleotides read TGTGCCATCAGTCCGGGGAGTTCTGGAAACACCATATATTTT. This gives the protein CAISPGSSGNTIYF.

The V call is TRBV5-1, the J call TRBJ2-1; TRBD2 might be the D (5 bases). V was cut by 0 bases and J by 8 bases, with 12 bases left in between. This CDR3 is 14 amino acids long. Germline V CDR1 and CDR2: SGHRS, YFSETQ. This chain's CDR3 is CASSLVGVEDEQFF. The CDR3 nucleotides read TGCGCCAGCAGCTTGGTCGGGGTAGAGGATGAGCAGTTCTTC. The full variable domain, rest sourced from reference TRBV5-1 and TRBJ2-1, is KAGVTQTPRYLIKTRGQQVTLSCSPISGHRSVSWYQQTPGQGLQFLFEYFSETQRNKGNFPGRFSGRQFSNSRSEMNVSTLELGDSALYLCASSLVGVEDEQFFGPGTRLTVL.

This CDR3 is CASSMDRVRYEQYF. The CDR3 nucleotides read TGTGCCAGCAGCATGGACAGGGTGCGCTACGAGCAGTACTTC. This sequence joins TRBV6-5 and TRBJ2-7, with 8 bases aligning to TRBD1. Germline CDR1 MNHEY, CDR2 SVGAGI. Germline trimming cut 6 bases from V and 3 bases from J; bases unmatched to any gene: 7. There are 14 residues in the CDR3.

The J gene is TRBJ2-3, the V gene TRBV7-2, with 8 bases matching TRBD2. The CDR3 has 18 amino acids. Looked up from germline, CDR1 is SGHTA and CDR2 is FQGNSA. V lost 3 bases and J lost 6; bases outside the gene matches: 17. In DNA, the CDR3 is TGTGCCAGCAGCTTTCACCCCCGGGGGGGTGGGAACCTGGATACGCAGTATTTT. This encodes CASSFHPRGGGNLDTQYF.

The rearrangement uses TRBV6-6 and TRBJ1-2; 8 bases map to TRBD1. Germline lookup yields CDR1 MNHNY and CDR2 SVGAGI (reference sequence). The CDR3 spans 16 residues. The V and J ends lost 5 bases and 4 bases, in that order; junction bases with no gene match: 12. The chain's CDR3 is CASSPGQGDTLYGYTF. The CDR3 coding sequence is TGTGCCAGCAGTCCCGGACAGGGCGATACCCTCTATGGCTACACCTTC.

This clone was found once. The chain employs TRBV5-1 and TRBJ1-3, with D unclear. CDR1 is SGHRS, CDR2 YFSETQ, per germline. CDR3 length equals 18 residues. The V end lost 1 base, the J end lost 0 bases, and 17 bases lay between the germline ends. The CDR3 protein is CASSLSLGAKSSGNTIYF. CDR3 nucleotide sequence: TGCGCCAGCAGCTTGTCACTTGGTGCTAAGAGCTCTGGAAACACCATATATTTT.

J is TRBJ1-5 and V is TRBV15, with D possibly TRBD1 on 6 matching bases. V gave up 1 base and J gave up 7 bases, with 11 bases separating them. Germline V lookup: CDR1 LNHNV, CDR2 YYDKDF (reference sequence). The length of the CDR3 is 14 residues. The CDR3 nucleotides are TGTGCCACCAGCAGAGGTGGCAGGGGACAGCCCCAGCATTTT. It yields the protein CATSRGGRGQPQHF.

This chain uses TRBV19 with TRBJ2-1; TRBD2 matches 12 bases. CDR3 length: 14 residues. V was pared by 9 bases and J by 6 bases, with 6 bases of the junction left unmatched. Germline V gene lookup returns CDR1 LNHDA and CDR2 SQIVND (reference sequence). The chain's CDR3 is CASRLAGALNEQFF. Written as DNA, the CDR3 is TGTGCCAGCAGACTAGCGGGGGCCCTCAATGAGCAGTTCTTC.

V usage is TRBV6-6 and J usage is TRBJ1-6, with TRBD1 identical over 9 bases. This CDR3 comprises 15 residues. V was pared by 7 bases and J by 7 bases, with 8 bases of the junction left unmatched. The germline V gene encodes CDR1 MNHNY and CDR2 SVGAGI (reference sequence). The CDR3 loop reads CASILPGQGNSPLHF. CDR3 coding DNA: TGTGCCAGCATTCTTCCGGGACAGGGAAATTCACCCCTCCACTTT.

This chain connects TRBV7-9 to TRBJ1-2; maybe TRBD1 (5 bases). Germline loops: CDR1 SEHNR, CDR2 FQNEAQ (reference sequence). The CDR3 contains 13 residues. V lost 1 base and J 6 bases, leaving 9 bases between the germline ends. CDR3 nucleotide sequence: TGTGCCAGCAGCTTAGTGGGGCAGGATGGCTACACCTTC. This encodes CASSLVGQDGYTF. Filled out from reference TRBV7-9 and TRBJ1-2, the complete variable domain reads DTGVSQNPRHKITKRGQNVTFRCDPISEHNRLYWYRQTLGQGPEFLTYFQNEAQLEKSRLLSDRFSAERPKGSFSTLEIQRTEQGDSAMYLCASSLVGQDGYTFGSGTRLTVV.

The chain is built from TRBV5-4 and TRBJ2-6; 8 bases fit TRBD1. The junction had 5 bases not matched to a gene; V was cut back by 2 bases and J by 1 base. The V gene's germline CDR1 is SGHNT and CDR2 YYREEE (reference sequence). The CDR3 length is 17 residues. The CDR3 sequence: CASSFGTGRSGANVLTF. Written as DNA, the CDR3 is TGTGCCAGCAGCTTCGGGACAGGTCGGTCTGGGGCCAACGTCCTGACTTTC. Full variable domain (outside the CDR3, taken from reference TRBV5-4 and TRBJ2-6): ETGVTQSPTHLIKTRGQQVTLRCSSQSGHNTVSWYQQALGQGPQFIFQYYREEENGRGNFPPRFSGLQFPNYSSELNVNALELDDSALYLCASSFGTGRSGANVLTFGAGSRLTVL.

V is TRBV5-1 and J is TRBJ1-6; a weak D match, TRBD1 (5 bases). Between the trimmed V and J ends, which lost 0 bases and 7 bases, there was a span of 11 bases. The CDR3 runs 15 residues. The V gene's germline CDR1 is SGHRS and CDR2 YFSETQ. For the CDR3, the DNA is TGCGCCAGCAGCTTGGACGGACAAAGAAATTCACCCCTCCACTTT. It specifies CASSLDGQRNSPLHF.

The CDR3 region has the DNA TGCGCCAGCAGCCAATTCCACGACAGCTCCTATAATTCACCCCTCCACTTT. Translating it yields CASSQFHDSSYNSPLHF. The rearrangement links TRBV4-1 to TRBJ1-6; weak D call: TRBD1 (5 bases). This CDR3 region has 17 residues. V gave up 2 bases and J gave up 0 bases, with 11 bases separating them. Germline V CDR1 and CDR2: MGHRA, YSYEKL.

The CDR3 sequence: CASGLPRQDMNTEAFF. CDR3 bases: TGTGCTAGTGGTTTGCCCCGACAGGACATGAACACTGAAGCTTTCTTT. This sequence joins TRBV12-5 and TRBJ1-1; D may be TRBD1 (6 bases). Trimming took 2 bases from V and 0 from J, leaving 13 bases between them. The germline V gene has CDR1 LGHNT and CDR2 FRNRAP. This CDR3 spans 16 amino acids.

This chain uses TRBV5-8 with TRBJ2-7; D remains ambiguous. The CDR3 consists of 13 residues. The germline CDR1 and CDR2 sequences are SGHTS and YDEGEE. Trimming pared 4 bases from V and 3 bases from J, leaving 11 bases between. CDR3 bases: TGTGCCAGCAGCAGGCGGATGAACTACGAGCAGTACTTC. Translated, it gives CASSRRMNYEQYF. The complete variable domain, with remaining parts taken from reference TRBV5-8 and TRBJ2-7, reads EAGVTQSPTHLIKTRGQQATLRCSPISGHTSVYWYQQALGLGLQFLLWYDEGEERNRGNFPPRFSGRQFPNYSSELNVNALELEDSALYLCASSRRMNYEQYFGPGTRLTVT.

V and J are TRBV9 and TRBJ1-1, with D perhaps TRBD1 (5 bases). V was clipped by 5 bases and J by 2 bases, with 13 bases between them. The CDR3 totals 14 residues. CDR1 SGDLS and CDR2 YYNGEE come from the germline V gene. The CDR3 spells CASRENDRNTEAFF. The DNA for the CDR3 is TGTGCCAGCAGAGAAAACGACAGAAACACTGAAGCTTTCTTT.

This clone was recorded once. The chain joins TRBV5-1 to TRBJ1-6; 7 bases are shared with TRBD1. Germline V gene sequence: CDR1 SGHRS, CDR2 YFSETQ. Germline trimming cut 4 bases from V and 0 bases from J; bases unmatched to any gene: 7. This CDR3 region has 17 residues. CDR3: CASSLGTASSYNSPLHF. The CDR3 nucleotides are TGCGCCAGCAGCCTCGGGACAGCGAGCTCCTATAATTCACCCCTCCACTTT.

This chain links TRBV6-5 with TRBJ1-2; D ambiguous. Germline V gene lookup returns CDR1 MNHEY and CDR2 SVGAGI. Deletions cut 0 bases from V and 4 bases from J, with 12 bases between. The CDR3 spans 15 residues. DNA of the CDR3: TGTGCCAGCAGTTACTCGGGAGCGCGATCCTATGGCTACACCTTC. Residues: CASSYSGARSYGYTF.

The gene calls are TRBV2 and TRBJ1-1; TRBD1 agrees at 8 bases. This CDR3 is 17 amino acids long. CDR1 is SNHLY, CDR2 FYNNEI, per germline. V trimming: 4 bases; J trimming: 1 base; junction bases outside the gene matches: 11. CDR3 region: CASSGLDRGWANTEAFF. CDR3 DNA sequence: TGTGCCAGCAGTGGTCTCGACAGGGGATGGGCGAACACTGAAGCTTTCTTT.

The chain employs TRBV6-5 and TRBJ2-7; 8 bases are shared with TRBD1. Losses at the gene ends were 4 bases for V and 5 bases for J; bases not matched to a gene: 10. The CDR3 is made up of 15 amino acids. CDR1 and CDR2 (germline): MNHEY, SVGAGI. The CDR3 nucleotides are TGTGCCAGCAGTTTCCCGCCAGGGGGCACCGACGAGCAGTACTTC. Translated: CASSFPPGGTDEQYF.

This sequence joins TRBV21-1 and TRBJ2-1; TRBD1, the table's D call, was not compared with the DNA. TRBV21-1 is given as a pseudogene. This CDR3 is 15 amino acids long. The CDR3 DNA follows: TGTGCCAGCAGCAGGACAGGGAGCTCCTACAATGAGCAGTTCTTC. Translated, it gives CASSRTGSSYNEQFF.

In this sample, this clone turned up once. The chain employs TRBV10-3 and TRBJ1-6, with 8 bases fitting TRBD1. This CDR3 is built from 16 residues. After removal of 0 bases from V and 9 bases from J, the junction contained 7 bases not matched to a gene. The germline gives CDR1 ENHRY, CDR2 SYGVKD. CDR3 in DNA: TGTGCCATCAGTGAGTCGGTCCAGGGGGCGGTTTCACCCCTCCACTTT. Translation: CAISESVQGAVSPLHF.

The rearrangement joins TRBV29-1 to TRBJ1-4, with a tentative D call TRBD1 (5 bases). The CDR3 sequence is 15 residues long. Germline values: CDR1 SQVTM, CDR2 ANQGSEA. Trimming stripped 6 bases from V and 8 bases from J, with 22 bases between. CDR3 residues: CSVYGTPGIGEKLFF. The CDR3 nucleotides read TGCAGCGTCTATGGAACCCCAGGGATAGGGGAAAAACTGTTTTTT.

The chain employs TRBV6-5 and TRBJ1-1, with a possible D match to TRBD1 (5 bases). The CDR3 consists of 16 residues. Germline-derived CDR1 and CDR2 are MNHEY and SVGAGI. Trimming left V 1 base short and J 3 bases short, with 15 bases between. The CDR3 sequence: CASSYFAGGADTEAFF. CDR3 nucleotides: TGTGCCAGCAGTTACTTTGCGGGCGGGGCTGACACTGAAGCTTTCTTT.

The chain couples TRBV14 to TRBJ2-7, with D unclear. Germline V gene data show CDR1 as SGHDN and CDR2 as FVKESK. Trimming cost V 5 bases and J 3 bases, with 11 bases left between them. CDR3 length equals 13 residues. CDR3 nucleotides: TGTGCCAGCAGCGCCAGTCACTACTACGAGCAGTACTTC. Translated: CASSASHYYEQYF. The full variable domain, in which reference TRBV14 and TRBJ2-7 provide the parts outside the CDR3, is EAGVTQFPSHSVIEKGQTVTLRCDPISGHDNLYWYRRVMGKEIKFLLHFVKESKQDESGMPNNRFLAERTGGTYSTLKVQPAELEDSGVYFCASSASHYYEQYFGPGTRLTVT.

This clone was recorded only once. The chain links TRBV7-2 to TRBJ2-2; tentative D call: TRBD2 (5 bases). Trimming removed 5 bases from V and 5 bases from J, with 12 bases in between. CDR3 length equals 14 residues. Germline V CDR1 and CDR2: SGHTA, FQGNSA. This chain's CDR3 is CASSLRGGTGELFF. The DNA of the CDR3 is TGTGCCAGCAGCCTCCGGGGTGGTACCGGGGAGCTGTTTTTT.

The V gene is TRBV29-1, the J gene TRBJ2-6; possible D gene TRBD1, 5 bases. The CDR3 has 15 amino acids. Trimming cost V 3 bases and J 2 bases, with 11 bases left between them. CDR1 SQVTM and CDR2 ANQGSEA come from the germline V gene. The CDR3 sequence: CSVDDSLTGANVLTF. CDR3 DNA: TGCAGCGTTGACGACAGCTTAACTGGGGCCAACGTCCTGACTTTC.

The chain carries TRBV9 and TRBJ2-7, with a possible D match to TRBD2 (5 bases). Germline V gives CDR1 SGDLS, CDR2 YYNGEE. The CDR3 loop spans 15 amino acids. The V end was cut by 0 bases, the J end by 4 bases, with 14 bases between. CDR3 in amino acids: CASSVGPARGYEQYF. In DNA form, the CDR3 reads TGTGCCAGCAGCGTAGGGCCGGCTCGGGGTTACGAGCAGTACTTC.

The V and J genes are TRBV7-2 and TRBJ2-7, with D unresolved. The CDR3 loop spans 14 amino acids. Per germline, CDR1 SGHTA and CDR2 FQGNSA. The ends were cut back, 1 base at V and 3 bases at J, with 10 bases in the middle. The CDR3 DNA follows: TGTGCCAGCAGCTTAGAGTCAGAATACTACGAGCAGTACTTC. Its translation is CASSLESEYYEQYF.